Following are 9 T cell receptor beta chains from one sample sequenced in a study of blood T cell repertoires in COVID-19. Some clones are missing from TCRdb's copy, which holds only in-frame ones; the method was immunoSEQ multiplex PCR. The data contain a few hundred thousand clones, around 83% of them singletons. Specimen: peripheral blood. The origin of the receptors is a man aged 25-40 years who had recovered from COVID-19.

This chain joins TRBV2 and TRBJ1-6; D call uncertain. CDR1 and CDR2 (germline): SNHLY, FYNNEI. The germline V and J ends were trimmed by 5 bases and 0 bases, with 5 bases remaining between them. The CDR3 runs 14 residues. The CDR3 is CASSPSSYNSPLHF. The CDR3 bases are TGTGCCAGCAGTCCGAGCTCCTATAATTCACCCCTCCACTTT. Full variable domain (rest looked up from reference TRBV2 and TRBJ1-6): EPEVTQTPSHQVTQMGQEVILRCVPISNHLYFYWYRQILGQKVEFLVSFYNNEISEKSEIFDDQFSVERPDGSNFTLKIRSTKLEDSAMYFCASSPSSYNSPLHFGNGTRLTVT.

This clone was found a few times. As DNA, the CDR3 is TGTGCCAGCACCCAACTCGCCTACGGTAATTCACCCCTCCACTTT. Its translation: CASTQLAYGNSPLHF. This chain connects TRBV2 to TRBJ1-6; D gene uncertain. The CDR3 loop spans 15 amino acids. Germline V CDR1 and CDR2: SNHLY, FYNNEI. Trimming shortened V by 7 bases and J by 6 bases, and 16 bases separated the two germline ends.

The J gene is TRBJ2-2, the V gene TRBV19; 9 bases match TRBD2. V shed 3 bases, J shed 5 bases, and the junction held 4 bases outside the gene matches. The CDR3 covers 15 residues. Per the germline V gene, CDR1 is LNHDA and CDR2 is SQIVND (reference sequence). The CDR3 is CASSIAGGQTGELFF. CDR3 nucleotide sequence: TGTGCCAGTAGTATTGCGGGGGGGCAAACCGGGGAGCTGTTTTTT. Variable domain in full (rest from reference TRBV19 and TRBJ2-2): DGGITQSPKYLFRKEGQNVTLSCEQNLNHDAMYWYRQDPGQGLRLIYYSQIVNDFQKGDIAEGYSVSREKKESFPLTVTSAQKNPTAFYLCASSIAGGQTGELFFGEGSRLTVL.

The chain uses TRBV2 and TRBJ2-3; 8 bases are a match to TRBD2. Germline CDR1 is SNHLY and CDR2 is FYNNEI. The CDR3 is 16 residues long. After removal of 5 bases from V and 1 base from J, the junction contained 8 bases not matched to a gene. The CDR3 DNA reads as TGTGCCAGCAGTTTCGGAAGCGGGGGTGGCACAGATACGCAGTATTTT. Translation: CASSFGSGGGTDTQYF. The variable domain in full, completed from reference TRBV2 and TRBJ2-3, reads EPEVTQTPSHQVTQMGQEVILRCVPISNHLYFYWYRQILGQKVEFLVSFYNNEISEKSEIFDDQFSVERPDGSNFTLKIRSTKLEDSAMYFCASSFGSGGGTDTQYFGPGTRLTVL.

The V call is TRBV5-4, the J call TRBJ1-3, with TRBD1 matching 7 bases. V lost 5 bases to trimming and J lost 3 bases; unmatched junction nucleotides: 2. This CDR3 region has 13 residues. CDR1 is SGHNT and CDR2 is YYREEE in the germline V gene (reference sequence). CDR3 sequence (DNA): TGTGCCAGCAGTGACAGGGATGGAAACACCATATATTTT. This codes for CASSDRDGNTIYF.

This clone was recorded once. This chain connects TRBV1 to TRBJ2-6; whether TRBD2, the table's D call, matches the DNA was not checked. TRBV1 is reported as a pseudogene. The CDR3 runs 14 residues. The CDR3 here is CTSSRSLGANVLTF. Written as DNA, the CDR3 is TGCACCAGCAGCAGGAGCTTAGGGGCCAACGTCCTGACTTTC.

This clone was seen once. The chain uses TRBV6-1 and TRBJ2-7; the D gene is possibly TRBD2 (6 bases). The CDR3 sequence is 13 residues long. V was trimmed by 3 bases and J by 3 bases, leaving 9 bases between them. CDR1 is MNHNS and CDR2 is SASEGT in the germline V gene. CDR3 amino acids: CASSDGSFYEQYV. As DNA, the CDR3 is TGTGCCAGCAGTGACGGGAGTTTCTACGAGCAGTACGTC.

The J gene is TRBJ1-6, the V gene TRBV7-2; 7 bases map to TRBD1. This CDR3 is 15 amino acids long. The junction had 7 bases not matched to a gene; V was cut back by 1 base and J by 10 bases. Germline V gene lookup returns CDR1 SGHTA and CDR2 FQGNSA. CDR3 sequence: CASSLGQGYRSPLHF. In DNA form, the CDR3 reads TGTGCCAGCAGCTTAGGACAGGGTTATCGGTCACCCCTCCACTTT.

The V and J genes are TRBV14 and TRBJ1-1; tentative D call: TRBD1 (6 bases). CDR3 length: 15 residues. CDR1 and CDR2 from the germline V gene are SGHDN and FVKESK. Trimming removed 4 bases at V and 0 bases at J, with 12 bases between. The CDR3 is CASSRGQFMNTEAFF. In DNA, the CDR3 is TGTGCCAGCAGCCGAGGACAGTTCATGAACACTGAAGCTTTCTTT.